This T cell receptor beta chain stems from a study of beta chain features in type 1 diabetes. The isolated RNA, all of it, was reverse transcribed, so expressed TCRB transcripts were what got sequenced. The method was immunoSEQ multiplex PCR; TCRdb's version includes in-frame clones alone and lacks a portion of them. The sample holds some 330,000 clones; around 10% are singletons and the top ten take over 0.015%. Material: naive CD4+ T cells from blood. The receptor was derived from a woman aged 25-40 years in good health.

DNA for the CDR3: TGTGCCACTGGACTAGCGGGAGAAGGAGAGACCCAGTACTTC. Its protein is CATGLAGEGETQYF. The chain is built from TRBV15 and TRBJ2-5; 13 bases are a match to TRBD2. The V gene end was trimmed by 9 bases and the J gene end by 4 bases; junction bases not matched to a gene: 5. This CDR3 spans 14 amino acids. CDR1 and CDR2 from the germline V gene are LNHNV and YYDKDF (reference sequence).